A single sample is the source of the 26 T cell receptor beta chains below, sequenced in a study of blood T cell repertoires in COVID-19 (dated by TCRdb to the early 2020s). Library generation was performed with the immunoSEQ multiplex PCR assay. TCRdb obtained this table from immuneACCESS and retained in-frame rearrangements with V and J assigned. These tables miss some clones; where compared with another copy, unresolved V genes account for less than half of the shortfall, and the remainder is unexplained. The sample yields around 180,000 clones; about 82% were counted once. The ten largest make up about 8.6% of the sample. Specimen: PBMCs or T cells enriched from blood (not recorded which). The receptors come from a woman in her twenties or thirties who had recovered from COVID-19.

This chain links TRBV9 with TRBJ2-7; 8 bases fit TRBD2. The CDR3 spans 19 residues. Trimming at V came to 3 bases and at J to 3 bases, leaving 20 bases not matched to a gene. Germline CDR1 SGDLS, CDR2 YYNGEE. CDR3 bases: TGTGCCAGCAGCGGGCCGGGACTGATGACTAGCGAGATAGACTACGAGCAGTACTTC. Encoded protein: CASSGPGLMTSEIDYEQYF.

The chain couples TRBV12-5 to TRBJ2-2, with D tentatively TRBD1 (6 bases). CDR1 and CDR2 from the germline V gene are LGHNT and FRNRAP. Trimming left V 4 bases short and J 0 bases short, with 15 bases between. CDR3 length: 17 residues. The CDR3 DNA follows: TGTGCTAGTGGTTCTCACACACAGGGCGCGAACACCGGGGAGCTGTTTTTT. Amino acid sequence: CASGSHTQGANTGELFF.

The chain is built from TRBV6-5 and TRBJ1-6; 8 bases agree with TRBD1. With V trimmed by 10 bases and J by 7 bases, 3 bases remained unmatched. Germline V lookup: CDR1 MNHEY, CDR2 SVGAGI. This CDR3 contains 12 residues. CDR3 sequence: CATDRDNSPLHF. For the CDR3, the DNA is TGTGCCACGGACAGGGACAATTCACCCCTCCACTTT.

This rearrangement joins TRBV3-1 (or the pseudogene TRBV3-2) to TRBJ2-1, with D unclear. The germline CDR1 and CDR2 sequences are LGHDT and YNNKEL (reference sequence). The CDR3 is 15 residues long. Between the trimmed V and J ends, which lost 4 bases and 0 bases, there was a span of 10 bases. The CDR3 loop is CASSPSRSSYNEQFF. The CDR3 DNA follows: TGTGCCAGCAGCCCAAGTAGAAGCTCCTACAATGAGCAGTTCTTC.

The rearrangement uses TRBV5-5 and TRBJ1-4; the D gene is possibly TRBD1 (5 bases). There are 13 residues in the CDR3. Germline V CDR1 and CDR2: SGHKS, YYEKEE (reference sequence). V lost 0 bases and J lost 14, with 14 bases in between. The chain's CDR3 is CASSLGRESWLFF. Here the CDR3 DNA reads TGTGCCAGCAGCTTGGGCAGGGAAAGTTGGCTGTTTTTT.

This rearrangement joins TRBV27 to TRBJ2-3; TRBD2 agrees at 9 bases. Germline V gene sequence: CDR1 MNHEY, CDR2 SMNVEV (reference sequence). Losses at the gene ends were 6 bases for V and 6 bases for J; bases not matched to a gene: 10. The CDR3 length is 15 residues. The CDR3 sequence: CASRTVAGAPDTQYF. Here the CDR3 DNA reads TGTGCCAGCAGGACCGTAGCGGGAGCTCCTGATACGCAGTATTTT.

This rearrangement joins TRBV18 to TRBJ1-2, with 7 bases identical to TRBD1. Germline trimming cut 5 bases from V and 4 bases from J; bases unmatched to any gene: 7. The CDR3 sequence is 14 residues long. From germline, CDR1 is KGHSH and CDR2 LQKENI. CDR3 nucleotide sequence: TGTGCCAGCTCAACAAGGGGGCTTGGCTATGGCTACACCTTC. Its translation is CASSTRGLGYGYTF. Together with reference TRBV18 and TRBJ1-2, the CDR3 gives the full variable domain: NAGVMQNPRHLVRRRGQEARLRCSPMKGHSHVYWYRQLPEEGLKFMVYLQKENIIDESGMPKERFSAEFPKEGPSILRIQQVVRGDSAAYFCASSTRGLGYGYTFGSGTRLTVV.

A few counts support this clone. The chain couples TRBV7-9 to TRBJ1-1, with D tentatively TRBD1 (6 bases). CDR1 is SEHNR, CDR2 FQNEAQ, per germline (reference sequence). Trimming stripped 5 bases from V and 3 bases from J, with 13 bases between. This CDR3 comprises 14 residues. For the CDR3, the DNA is TGTGCCAGCAGCATATTAACAGGGTACACTGAAGCTTTCTTT. Its translation: CASSILTGYTEAFF.

This clone turned up a few times. The V gene is TRBV27, the J gene TRBJ1-5; 12 bases match TRBD1. The germline gives CDR1 MNHEY, CDR2 SMNVEV (reference sequence). CDR3 length equals 16 residues. J gave up 6 bases and V 8 bases, and 11 bases lay outside the gene matches. CDR3 sequence reads: CASELVGQGAAQPQHF. Written as DNA, the CDR3 is TGTGCCAGCGAGTTGGTGGGACAGGGGGCTGCTCAGCCCCAGCATTTT.

This sequence joins TRBV5-6 and TRBJ1-4, with no clear D. V gave up 1 base and J gave up 8 bases, with 12 bases separating them. Germline V gives CDR1 SGHDT, CDR2 YYEEEE. The CDR3 runs to 14 residues. The CDR3 region is CASSLLAFNEKLFF. CDR3 DNA: TGTGCCAGCAGCTTGCTAGCCTTCAACGAAAAACTGTTTTTT.

This chain links TRBV21-1 with TRBJ2-1; the table assigns TRBD2, which was not confirmed against the DNA. TRBV21-1 is classified as a pseudogene. The CDR3 is 16 residues long. DNA of the CDR3: TGTGCCAGCAGCCTGACTAGCGGGAGAATCGACAATGAGCAGTTCTTC. Its translation is CASSLTSGRIDNEQFF.

CDR3 region: CASSWLGTGPYEQYF. CDR3 in DNA: TGCGCCAGCAGCTGGTTAGGGACAGGACCCTACGAGCAGTACTTC. The chain employs TRBV5-1 and TRBJ2-7, with 8 bases that match TRBD1. The germline V gene has CDR1 SGHRS and CDR2 YFSETQ. V was pared by 3 bases and J by 2 bases, with 7 bases of the junction left unmatched. The CDR3 is made up of 15 amino acids.

J is TRBJ2-3 and V is TRBV19, with D possibly matching TRBD2 (5 bases). The CDR3 extends over 13 amino acids. The V and J ends lost 7 bases and 6 bases respectively, with 14 bases between them. Germline V CDR1 and CDR2: LNHDA, SQIVND (reference sequence). CDR3 bases: TGTGCCAGTACCTCGGGAAATGAGGATACGCAGTATTTT. Its protein is CASTSGNEDTQYF.

The CDR3 region has the DNA TGTGCCAGCAGCTTAGCTTCAGGGGGCGGCACAGATACGCAGTATTTT. This gives the protein CASSLASGGGTDTQYF. The V gene is TRBV7-8, the J gene TRBJ2-3; 8 positions match TRBD1. With 0 bases clipped from V and 1 base from J, the junction kept 3 bases outside the gene matches. The CDR3 contains 16 residues. The germline CDR1 and CDR2 sequences are SGHVS and FQNEAQ.

The chain joins TRBV28 to TRBJ2-3, with 8 bases identical to TRBD2. This CDR3 has 16 amino acids. The germline CDR1 and CDR2 sequences are MDHEN and SYDVKM. V lost 5 bases and J lost 0; bases outside the gene matches: 7. In DNA, the CDR3 is TGTGCCAGCAGTCCCCGACTAGCGCCTAGCACAGATACGCAGTATTTT. Its translation is CASSPRLAPSTDTQYF.

The chain couples TRBV7-9 to TRBJ2-1; 13 positions match TRBD2. Trimming removed 5 bases from V and 15 bases from J; junction bases left unmatched: 10. Germline CDR1 SEHNR, CDR2 FQNEAQ (reference sequence). The CDR3 runs 14 residues. The CDR3: CASSQKGLAGIWFF. DNA for the CDR3: TGTGCCAGCAGCCAGAAGGGACTAGCGGGGATTTGGTTCTTC.

The chain uses TRBV19 and TRBJ1-5, with unresolved D. Trimming removed 3 bases from V and 5 bases from J, with 11 bases in between. The CDR3 is 14 amino acids. CDR1 LNHDA and CDR2 SQIVND come from the germline V gene (reference sequence). The CDR3 reads CASSIAGPHQPQHF. The CDR3 bases are TGTGCCAGTAGTATCGCGGGTCCGCATCAGCCCCAGCATTTT.

This chain uses TRBV27 with TRBJ2-7; TRBD1 matches at 10 bases. J gave up 7 bases and V 8 bases, and 11 bases lay outside the gene matches. In germline, CDR1 is MNHEY, CDR2 SMNVEV (reference sequence). The CDR3 extends over 14 amino acids. The CDR3 reads CASSIGQGEGEQYF. The CDR3 region has the DNA TGTGCCAGCTCAATCGGACAGGGGGAGGGAGAGCAGTACTTC.

The V and J genes are TRBV28 and TRBJ1-2; D uncertain. The ends were cut back, 5 bases at V and 7 bases at J, with 8 bases in the middle. Germline CDR1 reads MDHEN; CDR2 reads SYDVKM. The CDR3 has 11 residues. For the CDR3, the DNA is TGTGCCAGCAGTCCGGGGAGTGGCTACACCTTC. It codes for CASSPGSGYTF.

This chain uses TRBV5-1 with TRBJ2-3; 9 nucleotides align to TRBD1. Trimming cost V 4 bases and J 4 bases; bases outside gene matches: 4. Germline V gene sequence: CDR1 SGHRS, CDR2 YFSETQ. The CDR3 extends over 14 amino acids. CDR3 residues: CASSAGQGSDTQYF. DNA for the CDR3: TGCGCCAGCAGCGCGGGACAGGGCTCAGATACGCAGTATTTT.

This chain links TRBV7-2 with TRBJ2-1, with TRBD1 matching 9 bases. J was trimmed by 5 bases and V by 5 bases; bases with no gene match: 16. CDR3 length equals 18 residues. CDR1 is SGHTA and CDR2 is FQGNSA in the germline V gene. This CDR3 reads CASSPPWGQGSTDNEQFF. The CDR3 coding sequence is TGTGCCAGCAGCCCACCTTGGGGACAGGGCTCTACGGACAATGAGCAGTTCTTC.

The chain is built from TRBV15 and TRBJ2-7, with 15 bases that match TRBD2. Germline V lookup: CDR1 LNHNV, CDR2 YYDKDF (reference sequence). This CDR3 is built from 20 residues. The V gene end was trimmed by 0 bases and the J gene end by 0 bases; junction bases not matched to a gene: 9. The CDR3 is CATSRDDGLAGGGSSYEQYF. The CDR3 DNA is TGTGCCACCAGCAGAGATGACGGACTAGCGGGAGGGGGGAGCTCCTACGAGCAGTACTTC.

The chain combines TRBV7-9 with TRBJ2-3; 7 nucleotides line up with TRBD2. The CDR3 has 16 amino acids. V gave up 2 bases and J gave up 2 bases; unmatched junction bases: 7. Germline CDR1 SEHNR, CDR2 FQNEAQ (reference sequence). The CDR3 DNA reads TGTGCCAGCAGCTTACGCGCGGGGGTAAACACAGATACGCAGTATTTT. Its translation is CASSLRAGVNTDTQYF.

This rearrangement joins TRBV24-1 to TRBJ2-3; D not resolved. Trimming pared 0 bases from V and 6 bases from J, leaving 9 bases between. Germline V lookup: CDR1 KGHDR, CDR2 SFDVKD. CDR3 length: 14 amino acids. CDR3 residues: CATSDLLTEDTQYF. For the CDR3, the DNA is TGTGCCACCAGTGATTTGCTGACGGAGGATACGCAGTATTTT.

The chain uses TRBV6-6 and TRBJ1-5; the D is unclear. Germline CDR1 reads MNHNY; CDR2 reads SVGAGI (reference sequence). The CDR3 sequence is 14 residues long. Trimming removed 7 bases from V and 5 bases from J, with 15 bases in between. CDR3 residues: CASTQGGRHQPQHF. The CDR3 DNA reads TGTGCCAGCACCCAAGGAGGGAGGCATCAGCCCCAGCATTTT.

The rearrangement joins TRBV18 to TRBJ1-1, with D hard to call. Germline-derived CDR1 and CDR2 are KGHSH and LQKENI. This CDR3 spans 15 amino acids. V lost 2 bases and J 0 bases, leaving 10 bases between the germline ends. The CDR3 reads CASSPAAKLNTEAFF. The DNA for the CDR3 is TGTGCCAGCTCACCAGCGGCAAAGTTGAACACTGAAGCTTTCTTT.